A single sample gave rise to the 17 T cell receptor beta chains below, sequenced in a study of cytomegalovirus exposure and HLA in healthy donors (dated by TCRdb to the late 2010s). Receptor amplification or capture employed the immunoSEQ multiplex PCR assay. For the multiplex PCR, a mixture combining 60 forward primers for TCR Vbeta segments and 13 reverse primers for TCR Jbeta segments was used. TCRdb retrieved this table from immuneACCESS and kept in-frame rearrangements only. Not all clones are present; in checked studies, unresolved V genes account for under half, and no reason is known for the remainder. The sample table contains about 130,000 clones; only one count was recorded for about four fifths of them. The ten largest account for roughly 13% of the sample. Sequencing was done on a sample of PBMCs. These receptors were obtained from a woman aged 55-70 years in good health and CMV-seropositive.

The J gene is TRBJ2-1, the V gene TRBV5-4; D may be TRBD1 (6 bases). Deletions cut 1 base from V and 7 bases from J, with 9 bases between. CDR1 is SGHNT, CDR2 YYREEE, per germline (reference sequence). The CDR3 is made up of 13 amino acids. CDR3: CASSLTGSNEQFF. CDR3 nucleotides: TGTGCCAGCAGCTTGACAGGGTCGAATGAGCAGTTCTTC.

The sample holds one count of this clone. The sample contains more than one DNA sequence encoding this CDR3. J is TRBJ2-2 and V is TRBV4-3; 11 bases align to TRBD2. Germline assignment: CDR1 LGHNA and CDR2 YSLEER. The CDR3 covers 16 residues. J lost 6 bases, V lost 4 bases, and 7 bases had no gene match. The CDR3 protein is CASSPLAGGYAGELFF. The CDR3 DNA follows: TGCGCCAGCAGCCCCCTAGCGGGGGGATACGCCGGGGAGCTGTTTTTT.

This chain connects TRBV18 to TRBJ1-4; 7 nucleotides line up with TRBD1. Germline CDR1 and CDR2: KGHSH and LQKENI. This CDR3 is built from 15 residues. The V segment lost 5 bases and the J segment 7 bases; nucleotides outside the gene matches: 10. CDR3 sequence: CASSERQGWSEKLFF. In nucleotides, the CDR3 is TGTGCCAGCTCAGAAAGACAGGGTTGGAGTGAAAAACTGTTTTTT.

This clone was counted once. CDR3: CASSLAGAANQPQHF. CDR3 coding DNA: TGTGCCAGCAGTCTCGCAGGGGCAGCAAATCAGCCCCAGCATTTT. V is TRBV28 and J is TRBJ1-5; tentative D call: TRBD1 (6 bases). V was clipped by 5 bases and J by 4 bases, with 15 bases between them. The CDR3 is 15 residues long. Germline V gene data show CDR1 as MDHEN and CDR2 as SYDVKM.

This chain joins TRBV18 and TRBJ1-5; D remains unclear. There are 13 residues in the CDR3. Germline V gene data show CDR1 as KGHSH and CDR2 as LQKENI. V was shortened by 5 bases and J by 7 bases, with 12 bases between the two germline ends. For the CDR3, the DNA is TGTGCCAGCTCATTCCGACACGGCCAGCCCCAGCATTTT. Translated, it gives CASSFRHGQPQHF. Supplemented by reference TRBV18 and TRBJ1-5, the full variable domain reads NAGVMQNPRHLVRRRGQEARLRCSPMKGHSHVYWYRQLPEEGLKFMVYLQKENIIDESGMPKERFSAEFPKEGPSILRIQQVVRGDSAAYFCASSFRHGQPQHFGDGTRLSIL.

By sample fraction, this clone is medium-sized (0.01 to 0.1%). The chain uses TRBV11-2 and TRBJ2-7; 10 bases agree with TRBD1. CDR1 and CDR2 from the germline V gene are SGHAT and FQNNGV. After removal of 5 bases from V and 1 base from J, the junction contained 5 bases not matched to a gene. There are 15 residues in the CDR3. CDR3 bases: TGTGCCAGCAGCCTCGGGACAGGGGAATCCTACGAGCAGTACTTC. The encoded protein is CASSLGTGESYEQYF. The complete variable domain, with remaining parts taken from reference TRBV11-2 and TRBJ2-7, reads EAGVAQSPRYKIIEKRQSVAFWCNPISGHATLYWYQQILGQGPKLLIQFQNNGVVDDSQLPKDRFSAERLKGVDSTLKIQPAKLEDSAVYLCASSLGTGESYEQYFGPGTRLTVT.

This clone has just a few counts. This chain joins TRBV14 and TRBJ1-5; D is uncertain. The germline V gene encodes CDR1 SGHDN and CDR2 FVKESK. V shed 10 bases and J shed 7 bases, with 8 bases lying between them. The CDR3 loop spans 10 amino acids. The CDR3 here is CATKMQPQHF. CDR3 sequence (DNA): TGTGCCACTAAGATGCAGCCCCAGCATTTT. The complete variable domain, with remaining parts taken from reference TRBV14 and TRBJ1-5, reads EAGVTQFPSHSVIEKGQTVTLRCDPISGHDNLYWYRRVMGKEIKFLLHFVKESKQDESGMPNNRFLAERTGGTYSTLKVQPAELEDSGVYFCATKMQPQHFGDGTRLSIL.

V is TRBV30 and J is TRBJ1-2; D call uncertain. Germline CDR1 GTSNPN, CDR2 SVGIG (reference sequence). V dropped 4 bases and J dropped 8 bases, with 14 bases sitting between them. CDR3 length: 12 amino acids. The DNA for the CDR3 is TGTGCCTGGACAGAACGGGGAGGCGGCTACACCTTC. Translation: CAWTERGGGYTF.

The V call is TRBV4-3, the J call TRBJ2-3, with 8 positions matching TRBD2. Germline V gene sequence: CDR1 LGHNA, CDR2 YSLEER. The V segment lost 0 bases and the J segment 6 bases; nucleotides outside the gene matches: 5. The length of the CDR3 is 15 residues. The CDR3 region has the DNA TGCGCCAGCAGCCAAGAAGCGGGAGCATCGGATACGCAGTATTTT. Translating gives CASSQEAGASDTQYF.

The chain uses TRBV28 and TRBJ2-7; D might be TRBD2 (6 bases). The CDR3 extends over 16 amino acids. Germline CDR1 is MDHEN and CDR2 is SYDVKM. The V end was cut by 5 bases, the J end by 4 bases, with 21 bases between. The CDR3 nucleotides read TGTGCCAGCAGTGGCCTTTTGCGGGGACTGATTTACGAGCAGTACTTC. This codes for CASSGLLRGLIYEQYF.

This rearrangement joins TRBV27 to TRBJ2-1; TRBD2 aligns across 8 bases. CDR1 MNHEY and CDR2 SMNVEV come from the germline V gene (reference sequence). The CDR3 loop spans 15 amino acids. V trimming: 3 bases; J trimming: 4 bases; junction bases outside the gene matches: 5. CDR3: CASSLILAAYNEQFF. CDR3 in DNA: TGTGCCAGCAGTTTGATACTAGCGGCTTACAATGAGCAGTTCTTC.

In this sample, this clone turned up once. The chain recombines TRBV14 with TRBJ1-2; D is undetermined. Germline CDR1 reads SGHDN; CDR2 reads FVKESK. The CDR3 sequence is 15 residues long. Trimming pared 5 bases from V and 0 bases from J, leaving 13 bases between. CDR3 bases: TGTGCCAGCAGCAGCCGTGGCGGCACTAACTATGGCTACACCTTC. This sequence encodes CASSSRGGTNYGYTF.

With regard to this clone: The germline gene is not matched at one end of the junction; a read error may be the cause. DNA of the CDR3: TGCAGCGTTAAAGAGGGCGAGACCCAGTACTTC. Protein product: CSVKEGETQYF. J is TRBJ2-5 and V is TRBV29-1; D might be TRBD2 (5 bases). CDR1 SQVTM and CDR2 ANQGSEA come from the germline V gene. The CDR3 sequence is 11 residues long.

The chain couples TRBV5-1 to TRBJ2-4; unclear D gene. The CDR3 has 11 amino acids. Germline V gene sequence: CDR1 SGHRS, CDR2 YFSETQ. The V gene lost 2 bases and the J gene lost 7 bases, with 4 bases spanning the gap. The CDR3 nucleotides are TGCGCCAGCAGCTTCGGGAACATTCAGTACTTC. It specifies CASSFGNIQYF. The complete variable domain, with remaining parts taken from reference TRBV5-1 and TRBJ2-4, reads KAGVTQTPRYLIKTRGQQVTLSCSPISGHRSVSWYQQTPGQGLQFLFEYFSETQRNKGNFPGRFSGRQFSNSRSEMNVSTLELGDSALYLCASSFGNIQYFGAGTRLSVL.

This chain uses TRBV27 with TRBJ2-7; D unclear. CDR3 length: 13 residues. Germline CDR1 reads MNHEY; CDR2 reads SMNVEV (reference sequence). Trimming cost V 2 bases and J 4 bases, with 9 bases left between them. This CDR3 reads CASSLNSFYEQYF. CDR3 bases: TGTGCCAGCAGTTTAAACAGCTTTTACGAGCAGTACTTC.

The chain combines TRBV7-3 with TRBJ2-3; 13 bases are a match to TRBD2. Germline V gene sequence: CDR1 SGHTA, CDR2 FQGTGA. V trimming: 6 bases; J trimming: 1 base; junction bases outside the gene matches: 1. The CDR3 length is 15 residues. The CDR3 bases are TGTGCCAGCAGACTAGCGGGAGGGCGCACAGATACGCAGTATTTT. Translation: CASRLAGGRTDTQYF.

The count of this clone is one. V gene TRBV29-1 combines with J gene TRBJ2-1, with TRBD1 identical over 10 bases. V dropped 4 bases and J dropped 3; count of bases not matched to a gene: 3. CDR1 and CDR2 from the germline V gene are SQVTM and ANQGSEA. This CDR3 region has 14 residues. The CDR3 nucleotides read TGCAGCGTTGGAGGGGACAGGGGCTACAATGAGCAGTTCTTC. Translation gives CSVGGDRGYNEQFF.